The clone carrying this TCR beta chain turned up a few times. Germline trimming cut 4 bases from V and 4 bases from J; bases unmatched to any gene: 10. CDR1 and CDR2 from the germline V gene are SGHNT and YYREEE (reference sequence). This CDR3 is built from 17 residues. TCRdb fed the RT-PCR reads into MiXCR, producing one record per CDR3 protein. The sample consists of around 650,000 distinct CDR3 sequences, approximately 15% of them appearing once. The data are from a study of response to subunit inactivated influenza vaccine. Sequencing used PBMCs from blood, obtained less than 13 days after vaccination. This receptor was taken from a man aged 45-65 years who received an inactivated influenza vaccine. The V call is TRBV5-4, the J call TRBJ2-3, with TRBD1 matching 12 bases. For the CDR3, the DNA is TGTGCCAGCAGCCCGGGACAGGGGGCGGATGGCGCAGATACGCAGTATTTT. Amino acids: CASSPGQGADGADTQYF. Full variable domain (remainder filled in from reference TRBV5-4 and TRBJ2-3): ETGVTQSPTHLIKTRGQQVTLRCSSQSGHNTVSWYQQALGQGPQFIFQYYREEENGRGNFPPRFSGLQFPNYSSELNVNALELDDSALYLCASSPGQGADGADTQYFGPGTRLTVL.